The 16 T cell receptor beta chains in this list originate from one sample, sequenced in a study of spatial heterogeneity in lung cancer. This sample's time point: sample taken at primary tumor resection. The input material, whole RNA from tumor, nontumor lung or frozen PBMC, was sequenced unsorted. In TCRdb, the 5' RACE reads were re-called with MiXCR into one record per CDR3 protein. The data show around 2,500 distinct CDR3 sequences, with under 40% seen just once and around 68% held by the top ten. The sequenced sample was PBMCs, obtained at surgery. Source of these receptors: a male donor with early-stage non-small cell lung cancer.

This clonotype was observed once. The chain joins TRBV5-1 to TRBJ2-2; tentatively, D is TRBD1 or TRBD2 (5 bases each). Germline V lookup: CDR1 SGHRS, CDR2 YFSETQ. This CDR3 spans 15 amino acids. V lost 3 bases and J lost 1, with 10 bases in between. CDR3 loop: CASSYGTVNTGELFF. Written as DNA, the CDR3 is TGCGCCAGCAGCTATGGGACGGTGAACACCGGGGAGCTGTTTTTT. Together with reference TRBV5-1 and TRBJ2-2, the CDR3 gives the full variable domain: KAGVTQTPRYLIKTRGQQVTLSCSPISGHRSVSWYQQTPGQGLQFLFEYFSETQRNKGNFPGRFSGRQFSNSRSEMNVSTLELGDSALYLCASSYGTVNTGELFFGEGSRLTVL.

This clonotype was recorded a few times. The chain employs TRBV28 and TRBJ2-1; D possibly corresponds to TRBD1 (6 bases). V lost 7 bases to trimming and J lost 0 bases, with 19 bases between them. The CDR3 extends over 17 amino acids. Germline CDR1 reads MDHEN; CDR2 reads SYDVKM. The CDR3 sequence: CASTRGGTPDSYNEQFF. For the CDR3, the DNA is TGTGCCAGCACCCGAGGTGGGACACCCGACTCCTACAATGAGCAGTTCTTC.

This clonotype was seen more than once but under ten times. The chain joins TRBV20-1 to TRBJ1-2; 9 nucleotides agree with TRBD1. The CDR3 totals 15 residues. Germline V gene data show CDR1 as DFQATT and CDR2 as SNEGSKA (reference sequence). J was trimmed by 1 base and V by 3 bases; bases with no gene match: 6. CDR3 DNA sequence: TGCAGTGCTAGGGCAGGACAGGGGATTAACTATGGCTACACCTTC. The encoded protein is CSARAGQGINYGYTF.

The chain links TRBV25-1 to TRBJ2-1; D may be TRBD1 (6 bases). V was clipped by 6 bases and J by 5 bases, with 20 bases between them. There are 16 residues in the CDR3. Per the germline V gene, CDR1 is MGHDK and CDR2 is SYGVNS. CDR3 bases: TGTGCCAGCAGGGACACCCCCGGGACACCGAACAATGAGCAGTTCTTC. Translating it yields CASRDTPGTPNNEQFF.

Note on this clonotype: This may arise from a read error, as a much more abundant clone is one base away. The conserved final phenylalanine or tryptophan is absent from the CDR3, which likely points to a read error. The chain carries TRBV4-3 and TRBJ2-7; TRBD2 might be the D (6 bases). Germline V gives CDR1 LGHNA, CDR2 YSLEER. V shed 1 base and J shed 0 bases, with 10 bases lying between them. CDR3 length: 15 amino acids. CDR3 coding DNA: TGCGCCAGCAGCCAAGTGGCGGACTACTCCTACGAGCAGTACTTA. The encoded protein is CASSQVADYSYEQYL.

About this clonotype: One base away lies a much larger clone, so this may be a sequencing read error. This rearrangement joins TRBV11-2 to TRBJ2-5, with 8 bases aligning to TRBD1. J was trimmed by 3 bases and V by 9 bases; bases with no gene match: 6. This CDR3 has 13 amino acids. Germline loops: CDR1 SGHAT, CDR2 FQNNGV. CDR3: CARIQTGEETQYF. The CDR3, as DNA: TGTGCCAGAATCCAGACAGGGGAAGAGACCCAGTACTTC.

In DNA form, the CDR3 reads TGTGCCAGCAGCCCAGGACAGGGGGCGGGGGTACGAGAGACCCAGTACTTC. Protein: CASSPGQGAGVRETQYF. The chain employs TRBV7-8 and TRBJ2-5; TRBD1 aligns across 11 bases. CDR1 and CDR2 from the germline V gene are SGHVS and FQNEAQ. CDR3 length equals 17 residues. The V and J ends lost 5 bases and 4 bases, in that order; junction bases with no gene match: 12.

This clonotype was seen a few times. At one of its ends the junction is not consistent with the germline gene, which may arise from a read error. DNA for the CDR3: TGTGCCAGCAGCCGAAGCGGGGGCGCGGGGGAATACTTC. This sequence encodes CASSRSGGAGEYF. This chain joins TRBV12-3 or TRBV12-4 and TRBJ1-2, with D maybe TRBD1 (6 bases). The CDR3 loop spans 13 amino acids.

This clonotype has a handful of counts. The gene calls are TRBV10-2 and TRBJ2-1; 13 bases match TRBD2. The CDR3 spans 15 residues. Germline V gene sequence: CDR1 WSHSY, CDR2 SAAADI. J was trimmed by 5 bases and V by 7 bases; bases with no gene match: 5. This CDR3 is CASTSTSGGDNEQFF. CDR3 sequence (DNA): TGCGCCAGCACCTCCACTAGCGGGGGGGACAATGAGCAGTTCTTC.

This clonotype was recorded at least ten times. The chain's CDR3 is CSVSFGRGWEQYF. CDR3 nucleotides: TGCAGCGTGAGTTTTGGCAGGGGATGGGAGCAGTACTTC. The chain couples TRBV29-1 to TRBJ2-7, with D possibly being TRBD1 (6 bases). Trimming shortened V by 6 bases and J by 7 bases, and 19 bases separated the two germline ends. Germline assignment: CDR1 SQVTM and CDR2 ANQGSEA. The CDR3 totals 13 residues.

The rearrangement links TRBV5-1 to TRBJ2-5; D may correspond to TRBD1 or TRBD2 (5 bases each). CDR1 SGHRS and CDR2 YFSETQ come from the germline V gene. CDR3 length: 13 residues. Trimming left V 3 bases short and J 2 bases short, with 8 bases between. In nucleotides, the CDR3 is TGCGCCAGCAGCTGGGGACCACAAGAGACCCAGTACTTC. It translates to CASSWGPQETQYF.

There are many counts of this clonotype. The gene calls are TRBV9 and TRBJ1-1; no reliable D call. The CDR3 spans 14 residues. Germline lookup yields CDR1 SGDLS and CDR2 YYNGEE. The V end was cut by 3 bases, the J end by 5 bases, with 14 bases between. The CDR3 region has the DNA TGTGCCAGCAGCGGCGATGCAAAGGGTACTGAAGCTTTCTTT. This encodes CASSGDAKGTEAFF.

The chain is built from TRBV29-1 and TRBJ2-5, with TRBD2 as a possible D gene (6 bases). V dropped 7 bases and J dropped 5 bases, with 14 bases sitting between them. The germline V gene encodes CDR1 SQVTM and CDR2 ANQGSEA. The CDR3 covers 12 residues. In nucleotides, the CDR3 is TGCAGCGGACGGGGGTGGCGGGAGACCCAGTACTTC. Its translation is CSGRGWRETQYF.

This clonotype was seen many times. The rearrangement joins TRBV10-3 to TRBJ2-7, with 7 nucleotides matching TRBD2. The V gene's germline CDR1 is ENHRY and CDR2 SYGVKD. Trimming took 0 bases from V and 3 from J; bases not matched to a gene: 5. The CDR3 runs to 15 residues. As DNA, the CDR3 is TGTGCCATCAGTGAGTCGGGGACGGGAGGCTACGAGCAGTACTTC. It codes for CAISESGTGGYEQYF.

V is TRBV7-2 and J is TRBJ2-7, with D possibly TRBD1 on 5 matching bases. The CDR3 runs 16 residues. Germline values: CDR1 SGHTA, CDR2 FQGNSA. The germline V and J ends were trimmed by 1 base and 3 bases, with 16 bases remaining between them. The CDR3 sequence is CASSLDRSGHHYEQYF. The CDR3 DNA sequence: TGTGCCAGCAGCTTAGATCGTTCTGGACACCACTACGAGCAGTACTTC. The full variable domain, rest sourced from reference TRBV7-2 and TRBJ2-7, is GAGVSQSPSNKVTEKGKDVELRCDPISGHTALYWYRQSLGQGLEFLIYFQGNSAPDKSGLPSDRFSAERTGGSVSTLTIQRTQQEDSAVYLCASSLDRSGHHYEQYFGPGTRLTVT.

Many counts were recorded for this clonotype. The rearrangement links TRBV6-4 to TRBJ2-3, with unresolved D. V lost 3 bases and J 2 bases, leaving 9 bases between the germline ends. The CDR3 spans 14 residues. Germline assignment: CDR1 MRHNA and CDR2 SNTAGT. The CDR3 bases are TGTGCCAGCAGTGAAAATGCGGACACAGATACGCAGTATTTT. It yields the protein CASSENADTDTQYF.